This record looks at one T cell receptor beta chain sequence and its context. The sample comes from a study of response to subunit inactivated influenza vaccine. Each CDR3 protein gets one entry after TCRdb re-called the RT-PCR reads with MiXCR. This sample yields more than 450,000 distinct CDR3 sequences, of which approximately 11% are seen a single time; approximately 11% belongs to the top ten. J gave up 5 bases and V 5 bases, and 11 bases lay outside the gene matches. This CDR3 has 17 residues. In germline, CDR1 is SGHTA, CDR2 FQGNSA. This sample was also put to use in a study of T cells expressing NK-cell markers. That paper adds: cDNA encoding TCR beta was synthesized via 5'RACE template switching incorporating UMIs.

The clonotype comes from a man between 45 and 60 years old who received an inactivated influenza vaccine. The V and J genes are TRBV7-2 and TRBJ2-6; 8 bases map to TRBD1. The specimen was PBMCs from blood, collected on the day of vaccination. This CDR3 is CASSPRQGQLRANVLTF. In nucleotides, the CDR3 is TGTGCCAGCAGCCCCCGACAGGGGCAATTGCGGGCCAACGTCCTGACTTTC.